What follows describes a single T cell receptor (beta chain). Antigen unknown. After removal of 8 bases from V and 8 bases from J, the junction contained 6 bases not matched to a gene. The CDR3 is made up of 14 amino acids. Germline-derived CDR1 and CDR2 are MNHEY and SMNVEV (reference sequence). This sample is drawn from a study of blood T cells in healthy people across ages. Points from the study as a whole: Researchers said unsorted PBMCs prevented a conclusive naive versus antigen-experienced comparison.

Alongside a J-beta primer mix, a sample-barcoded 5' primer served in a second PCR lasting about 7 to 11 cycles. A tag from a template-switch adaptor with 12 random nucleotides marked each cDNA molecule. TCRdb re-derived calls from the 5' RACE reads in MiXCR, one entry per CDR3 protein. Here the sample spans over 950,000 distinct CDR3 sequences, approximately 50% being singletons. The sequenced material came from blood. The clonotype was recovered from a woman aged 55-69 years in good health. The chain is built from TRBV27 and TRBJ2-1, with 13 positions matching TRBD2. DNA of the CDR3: TGTGCCAGCTCGCCGGGACTAGCGGGGTATGAGCAGTTCTTC. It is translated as CASSPGLAGYEQFF.